The 2 T cell receptor beta chains in this list originate from one sample, sequenced in a study of identical twins. TCRdb itself ran the 5' RACE reads through MiXCR, one entry per CDR3 protein. The sample consists of 450,000 or so distinct CDR3 sequences, 11% to 15% of them appearing once. These data are also associated with another study on yellow fever vaccine responses in identical twins.

Sequenced material: CD4+ T cells sorted from blood. The receptors were sampled from a woman between 18 and 29 years old in good health.

The chain joins TRBV27 to TRBJ2-2; weak D call: TRBD1 (6 bases). With 3 bases removed from V and 6 bases from J, the gap between germline ends came to 11 bases. The CDR3 is 14 residues long. Germline V gene lookup returns CDR1 MNHEY and CDR2 SMNVEV (reference sequence). The CDR3 DNA is TGTGCCAGCAGTTTGGCTTACAGGGCCGGGGAGCTGTTTTTT. This codes for CASSLAYRAGELFF.

This clonotype came up a few times. The chain recombines TRBV20-1 with TRBJ2-3; D is undetermined. V gave up 6 bases and J gave up 6 bases, with 16 bases separating them. This CDR3 is 13 amino acids long. Germline CDR1 is DFQATT and CDR2 is SNEGSKA (reference sequence). The CDR3 nucleotides read TGCAGTGCAAAACCGTCGGGTTCGGATACGCAGTATTTT. Translation: CSAKPSGSDTQYF.